This T cell receptor beta chain was sequenced for a study of shared clonotypes between healthy human individuals. The study separated CD4+ cells into CD45RA+ naive and CD45RA-negative memory subsets. The protocol was immunoSEQ multiplex PCR, while the TCRdb copy is restricted to in-frame clones and leaves out a portion. Seen here are 2.5 million or so clones, around 90% observed once, and the top ten hold 0.13% to 0.15%. Study findings and constraints: When naive CD4 clonotypes were compared across several donors, around 4.6% were shared. Although depth was large, rarefaction showed that sequencing of the sorted subsets was incomplete.

The ends were cut back, 3 bases at V and 4 bases at J, with 6 bases in the middle. CDR1 is SGHVS, CDR2 FNYEAQ, per germline. This CDR3 has 13 amino acids. As for this clone: Its antigen is undetermined.

The sample was naive CD4+ T cells sorted from blood. Subset specified: CD45RA+ positively selected. The chain recombines TRBV7-6 with TRBJ2-2; D is ambiguous. This TCR was sampled from a man between 18 and 35 years old in good health. The CDR3 sequence is CASSFGITGELFF. The CDR3 nucleotides read TGTGCCAGCAGCTTTGGGATCACCGGGGAGCTGTTTTTT.